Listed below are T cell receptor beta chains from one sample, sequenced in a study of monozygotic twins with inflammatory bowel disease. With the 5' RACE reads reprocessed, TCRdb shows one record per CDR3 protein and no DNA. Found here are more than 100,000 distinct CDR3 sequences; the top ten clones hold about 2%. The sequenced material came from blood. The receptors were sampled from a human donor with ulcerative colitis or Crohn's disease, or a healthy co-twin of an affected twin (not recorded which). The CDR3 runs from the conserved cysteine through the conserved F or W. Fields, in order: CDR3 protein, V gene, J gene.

CASSPLSGNTIYF	TRBV27	TRBJ1-3
CASSSPLDGDYGYTF	TRBV6-5	TRBJ1-2
CSASPAGGDETQYF	TRBV20-1	TRBJ2-5
CASSLVRGADTQYF	TRBV7-2	TRBJ2-3
CASSSGALDTEAFF	TRBV7-3	TRBJ1-1
CASSGEPLGTGDSTDTQYF	TRBV2	TRBJ2-3
CASSLRDGPRQPQHF	TRBV7-8	TRBJ1-5
CASSASYEQYF	TRBV7-2	TRBJ2-7
CSAQDVETQYF	TRBV20-1	TRBJ2-5
CASSLRNGELFF	TRBV7-2	TRBJ2-2
CASSLDRLPYGYTF	TRBV5-1	TRBJ1-2
CSAPPRAGDEKLFF	TRBV20-1	TRBJ1-4
CASRPLAGGDNEQFF	TRBV6-1	TRBJ2-1
CASSQDNGRGEKLFF	TRBV4-3	TRBJ1-4
CSAPHRYSRTYGYTF	TRBV20-1	TRBJ1-2
CAGTGTGSYEQYF	TRBV28	TRBJ2-7
CASSPAYWPQHF	TRBV19	TRBJ1-5
CASSFRDRGYEQYF	TRBV5-4	TRBJ2-7
CASSPLAGGDNEQFF	TRBV7-6	TRBJ2-1
CASSLGGTGGLQEQYF	TRBV7-2	TRBJ2-7
CASSFFRAPQHF	TRBV28	TRBJ1-5
CASSRTDRVNYNEQFF	TRBV19	TRBJ2-1
CASTRHRDSSYNEQFF	TRBV7-2	TRBJ2-1
CAISDVNEQFF	TRBV10-3	TRBJ2-1
CASSSLGGGGEQYF	TRBV5-6	TRBJ2-7
CATSTGGTGTETQYF	TRBV15	TRBJ2-5
CASSRSHRPEQYF	TRBV14	TRBJ2-7
CASSQAREETQYF	TRBV12-3/TRBV12-4	TRBJ2-5
CSVVGGAKNIQYF	TRBV29-1	TRBJ2-4
CASSLDYSPQEQFF	TRBV7-2	TRBJ2-1